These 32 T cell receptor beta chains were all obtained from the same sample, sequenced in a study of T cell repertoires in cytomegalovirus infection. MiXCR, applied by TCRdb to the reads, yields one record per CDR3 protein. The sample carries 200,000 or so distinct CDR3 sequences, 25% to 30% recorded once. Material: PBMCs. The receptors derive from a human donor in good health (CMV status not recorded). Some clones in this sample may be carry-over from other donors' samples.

The CDR3: CASSWAAQETQYF. The CDR3 DNA reads as TGTGCCAGCAGTTGGGCAGCGCAAGAGACCCAGTACTTC. V is TRBV12-3 or TRBV12-4 and J is TRBJ2-5; D gene uncertain. This CDR3 is 13 amino acids long. Trimming took 4 bases from V and 2 from J, leaving 8 bases between them.

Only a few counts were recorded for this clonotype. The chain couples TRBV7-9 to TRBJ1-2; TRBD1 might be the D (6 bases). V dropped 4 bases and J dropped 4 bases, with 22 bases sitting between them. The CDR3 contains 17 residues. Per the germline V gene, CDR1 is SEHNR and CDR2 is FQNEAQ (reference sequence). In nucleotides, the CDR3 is TGTGCCAGCAGCTCGGACAGCTTAACATTCAGTGGCTATGGCTACACCTTC. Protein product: CASSSDSLTFSGYGYTF.

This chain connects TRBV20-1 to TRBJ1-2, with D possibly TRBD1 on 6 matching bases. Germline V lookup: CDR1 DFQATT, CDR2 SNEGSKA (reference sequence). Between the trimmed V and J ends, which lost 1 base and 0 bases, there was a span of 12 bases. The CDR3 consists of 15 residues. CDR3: CSARAKDRSNYGYTF. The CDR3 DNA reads TGCAGTGCTAGAGCCAAGGACAGATCTAACTATGGCTACACCTTC.

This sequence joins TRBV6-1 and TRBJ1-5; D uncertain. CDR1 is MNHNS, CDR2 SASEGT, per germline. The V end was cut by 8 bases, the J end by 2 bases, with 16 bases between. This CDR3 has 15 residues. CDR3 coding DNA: TGTGCCAGCTCGGGGAATACTGCCGGCAATCAGCCCCAGCATTTT. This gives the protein CASSGNTAGNQPQHF.

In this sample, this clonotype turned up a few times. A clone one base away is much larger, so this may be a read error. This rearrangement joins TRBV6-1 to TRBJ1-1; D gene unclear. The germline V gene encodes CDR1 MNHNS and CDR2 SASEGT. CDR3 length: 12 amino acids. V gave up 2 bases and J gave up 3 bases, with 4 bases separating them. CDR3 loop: CASSERDTEAFF. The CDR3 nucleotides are TGTGCCAGCAGTGAAAGGGACACTGAAGCTTTCTTT.

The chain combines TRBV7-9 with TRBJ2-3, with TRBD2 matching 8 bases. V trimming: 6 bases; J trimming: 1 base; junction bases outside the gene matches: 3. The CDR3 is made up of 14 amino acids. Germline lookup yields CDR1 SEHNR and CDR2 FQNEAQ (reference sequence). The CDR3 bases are TGTGCCAGCAGGAGAGCGGGGGGCACAGATACGCAGTATTTT. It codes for CASRRAGGTDTQYF.

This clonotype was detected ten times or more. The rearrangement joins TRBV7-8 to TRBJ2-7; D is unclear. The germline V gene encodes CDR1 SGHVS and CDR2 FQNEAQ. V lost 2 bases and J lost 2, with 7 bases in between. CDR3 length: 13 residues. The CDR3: CASSLLPTYEQYF. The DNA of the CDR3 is TGTGCCAGCAGCTTACTACCCACCTACGAGCAGTACTTC.

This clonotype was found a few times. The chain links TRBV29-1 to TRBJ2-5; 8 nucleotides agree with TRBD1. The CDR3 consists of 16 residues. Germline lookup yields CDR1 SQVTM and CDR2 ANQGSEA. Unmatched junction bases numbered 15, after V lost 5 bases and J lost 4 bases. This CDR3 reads CSVPSTSGQGRETQYF. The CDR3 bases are TGCAGCGTTCCCTCGACAAGCGGACAGGGTCGAGAGACCCAGTACTTC. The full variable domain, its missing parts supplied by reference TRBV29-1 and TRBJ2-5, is SAVISQKPSRDICQRGTSLTIQCQVDSQVTMMFWYRQQPGQSLTLIATANQGSEATYESGFVIDKFPISRPNLTFSTLTVSNMSPEDSSIYLCSVPSTSGQGRETQYFGPGTRLLVL.

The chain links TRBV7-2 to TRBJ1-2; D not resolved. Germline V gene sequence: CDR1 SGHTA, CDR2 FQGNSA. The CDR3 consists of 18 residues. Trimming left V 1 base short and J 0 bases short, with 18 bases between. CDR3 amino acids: CASSLDPPGSPANYGYTF. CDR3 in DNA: TGTGCCAGCAGCTTAGATCCCCCCGGTTCACCTGCTAACTATGGCTACACCTTC.

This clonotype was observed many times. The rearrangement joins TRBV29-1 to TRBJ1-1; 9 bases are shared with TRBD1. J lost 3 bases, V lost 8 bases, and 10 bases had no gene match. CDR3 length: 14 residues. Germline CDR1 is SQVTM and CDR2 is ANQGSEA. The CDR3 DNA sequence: TGCAGCACCAAGAGGGACAGGGACCACACTGAAGCTTTCTTT. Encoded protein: CSTKRDRDHTEAFF.

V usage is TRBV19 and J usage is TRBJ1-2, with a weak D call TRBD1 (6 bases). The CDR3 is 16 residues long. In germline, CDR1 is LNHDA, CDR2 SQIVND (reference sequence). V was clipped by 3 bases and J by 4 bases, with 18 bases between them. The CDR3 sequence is CASSMGDTLRTYGYTF. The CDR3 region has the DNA TGTGCCAGTAGTATGGGGGACACCTTGCGGACCTATGGCTACACCTTC.

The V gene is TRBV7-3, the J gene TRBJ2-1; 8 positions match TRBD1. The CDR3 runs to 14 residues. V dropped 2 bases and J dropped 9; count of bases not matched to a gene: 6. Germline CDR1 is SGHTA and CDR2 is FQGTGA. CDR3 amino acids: CASSLPRGQSEQFF. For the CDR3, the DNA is TGTGCCAGCAGCTTACCCAGGGGGCAAAGTGAGCAGTTCTTC.

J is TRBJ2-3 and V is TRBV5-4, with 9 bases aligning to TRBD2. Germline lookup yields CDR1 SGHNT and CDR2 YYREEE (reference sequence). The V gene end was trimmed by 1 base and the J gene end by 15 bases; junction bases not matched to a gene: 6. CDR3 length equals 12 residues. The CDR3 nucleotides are TGTGCCAGCAGCTTGCCGGGACTAGCCTTCTATTTT. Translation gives CASSLPGLAFYF.

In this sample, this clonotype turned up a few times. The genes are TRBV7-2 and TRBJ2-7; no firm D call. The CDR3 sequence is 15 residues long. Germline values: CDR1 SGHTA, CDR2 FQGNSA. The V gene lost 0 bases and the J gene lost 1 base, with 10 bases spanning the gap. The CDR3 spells CASSLAYNGSYEQYF. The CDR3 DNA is TGTGCCAGCAGCTTAGCTTATAACGGTTCCTACGAGCAGTACTTC.

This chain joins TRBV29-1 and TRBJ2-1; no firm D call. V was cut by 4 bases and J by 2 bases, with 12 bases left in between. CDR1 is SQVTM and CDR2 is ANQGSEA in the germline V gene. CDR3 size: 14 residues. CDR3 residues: CSVVGRLTYNEQFF. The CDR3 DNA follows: TGCAGCGTTGTCGGCAGACTGACCTACAATGAGCAGTTCTTC.

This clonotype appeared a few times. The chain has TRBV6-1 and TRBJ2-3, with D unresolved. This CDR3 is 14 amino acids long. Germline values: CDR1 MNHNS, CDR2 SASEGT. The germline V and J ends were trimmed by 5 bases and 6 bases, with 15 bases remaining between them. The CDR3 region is CASSPVGLLDTQYF. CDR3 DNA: TGTGCCAGCAGTCCCGTGGGCCTCTTGGATACGCAGTATTTT.

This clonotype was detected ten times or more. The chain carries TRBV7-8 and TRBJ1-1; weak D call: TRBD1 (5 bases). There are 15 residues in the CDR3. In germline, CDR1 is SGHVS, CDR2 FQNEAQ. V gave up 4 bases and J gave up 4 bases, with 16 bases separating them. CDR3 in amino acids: CASSSPGRRSTEAFF. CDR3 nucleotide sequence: TGTGCCAGCAGCTCACCAGGGCGGCGAAGCACTGAAGCTTTCTTT.

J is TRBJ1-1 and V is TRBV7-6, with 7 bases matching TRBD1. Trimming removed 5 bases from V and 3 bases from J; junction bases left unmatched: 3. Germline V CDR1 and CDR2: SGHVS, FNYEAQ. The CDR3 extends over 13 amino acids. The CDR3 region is CASSPGQDTEAFF. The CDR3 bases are TGTGCCAGCAGCCCTGGACAGGACACTGAAGCTTTCTTT.

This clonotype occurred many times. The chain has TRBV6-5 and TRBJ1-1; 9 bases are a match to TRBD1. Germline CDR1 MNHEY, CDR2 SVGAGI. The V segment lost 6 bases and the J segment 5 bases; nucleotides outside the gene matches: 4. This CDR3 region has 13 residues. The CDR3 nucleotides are TGTGCCAGCAGCGGACAGGGGCGAACTGAAGCTTTCTTT. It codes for CASSGQGRTEAFF.

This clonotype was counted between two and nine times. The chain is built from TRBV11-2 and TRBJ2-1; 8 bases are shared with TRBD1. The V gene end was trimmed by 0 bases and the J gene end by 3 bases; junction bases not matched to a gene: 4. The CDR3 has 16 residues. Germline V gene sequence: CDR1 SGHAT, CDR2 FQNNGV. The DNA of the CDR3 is TGTGCCAGCAGCTTAGAGTACAGGGGGTTCTACAATGAGCAGTTCTTC. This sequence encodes CASSLEYRGFYNEQFF. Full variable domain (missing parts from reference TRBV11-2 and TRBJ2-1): EAGVAQSPRYKIIEKRQSVAFWCNPISGHATLYWYQQILGQGPKLLIQFQNNGVVDDSQLPKDRFSAERLKGVDSTLKIQPAKLEDSAVYLCASSLEYRGFYNEQFFGPGTRLTVL.

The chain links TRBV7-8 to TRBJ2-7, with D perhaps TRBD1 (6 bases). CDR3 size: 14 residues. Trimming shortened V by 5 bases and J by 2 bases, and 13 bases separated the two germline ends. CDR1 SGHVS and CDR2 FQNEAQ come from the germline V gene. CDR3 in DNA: TGTGCCAGCAGCCGAGGACAGTCGACCTACGAGCAGTACTTC. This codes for CASSRGQSTYEQYF.

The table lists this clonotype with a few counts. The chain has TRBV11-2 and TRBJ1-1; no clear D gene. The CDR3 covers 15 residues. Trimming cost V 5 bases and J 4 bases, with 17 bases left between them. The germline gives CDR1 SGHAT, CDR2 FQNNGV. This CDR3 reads CASSQDPGSPTEAFF. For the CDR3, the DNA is TGTGCCAGCAGCCAAGACCCGGGCAGTCCCACTGAAGCTTTCTTT.

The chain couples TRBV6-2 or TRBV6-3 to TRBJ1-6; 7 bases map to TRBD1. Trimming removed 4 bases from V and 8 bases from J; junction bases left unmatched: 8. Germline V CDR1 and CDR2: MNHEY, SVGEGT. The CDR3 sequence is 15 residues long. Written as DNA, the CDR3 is TGTGCCAGCAGTTTCGGGGGACAGCTTTATTCACCCCTCCACTTT. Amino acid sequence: CASSFGGQLYSPLHF.

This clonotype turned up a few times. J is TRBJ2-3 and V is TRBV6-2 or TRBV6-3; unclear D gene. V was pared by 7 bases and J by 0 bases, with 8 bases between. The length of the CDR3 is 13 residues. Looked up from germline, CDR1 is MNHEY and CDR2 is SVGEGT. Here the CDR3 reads CASKPDSTDTQYF. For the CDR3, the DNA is TGTGCCAGCAAACCGGACAGCACAGATACGCAGTATTTT.

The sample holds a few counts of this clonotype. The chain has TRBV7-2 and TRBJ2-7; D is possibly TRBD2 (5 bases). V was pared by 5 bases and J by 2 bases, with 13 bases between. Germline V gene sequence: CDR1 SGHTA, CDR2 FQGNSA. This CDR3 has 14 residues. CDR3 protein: CASSPRYGTYEQYF. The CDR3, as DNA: TGTGCCAGCAGCCCCCGTTACGGGACCTACGAGCAGTACTTC.

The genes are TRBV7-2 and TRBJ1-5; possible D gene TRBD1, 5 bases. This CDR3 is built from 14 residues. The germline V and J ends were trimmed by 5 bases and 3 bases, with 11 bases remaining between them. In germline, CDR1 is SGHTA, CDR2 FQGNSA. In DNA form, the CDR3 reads TGTGCCAGCAGCCCAATAGGGGTCAATCAGCCCCAGCATTTT. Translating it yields CASSPIGVNQPQHF.

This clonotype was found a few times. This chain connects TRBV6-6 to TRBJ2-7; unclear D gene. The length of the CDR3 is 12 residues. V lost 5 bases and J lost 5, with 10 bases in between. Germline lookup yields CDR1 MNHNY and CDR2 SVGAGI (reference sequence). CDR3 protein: CASSTPRDEQYF. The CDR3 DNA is TGTGCCAGCAGTACCCCCCGGGACGAGCAGTACTTC.

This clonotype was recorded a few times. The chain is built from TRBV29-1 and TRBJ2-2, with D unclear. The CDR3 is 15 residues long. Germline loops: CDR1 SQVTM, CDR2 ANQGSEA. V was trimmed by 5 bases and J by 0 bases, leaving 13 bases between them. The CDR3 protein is CSVQATGANTGELFF. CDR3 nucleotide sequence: TGCAGCGTTCAGGCAACGGGTGCGAACACCGGGGAGCTGTTTTTT.

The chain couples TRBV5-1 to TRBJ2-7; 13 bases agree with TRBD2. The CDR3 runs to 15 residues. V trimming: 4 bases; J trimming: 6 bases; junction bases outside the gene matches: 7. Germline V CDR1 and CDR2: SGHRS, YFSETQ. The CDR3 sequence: CASSLSTSGGGEQYF. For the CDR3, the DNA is TGCGCCAGCAGCCTCTCAACTAGCGGGGGGGGCGAGCAGTACTTC.

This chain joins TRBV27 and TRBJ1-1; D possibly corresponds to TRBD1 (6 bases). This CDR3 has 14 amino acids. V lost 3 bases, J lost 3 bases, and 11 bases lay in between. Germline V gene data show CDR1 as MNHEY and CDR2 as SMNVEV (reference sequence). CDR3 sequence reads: CASSLDYRDTEAFF. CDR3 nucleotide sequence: TGTGCCAGCAGTTTGGATTACAGGGACACTGAAGCTTTCTTT.

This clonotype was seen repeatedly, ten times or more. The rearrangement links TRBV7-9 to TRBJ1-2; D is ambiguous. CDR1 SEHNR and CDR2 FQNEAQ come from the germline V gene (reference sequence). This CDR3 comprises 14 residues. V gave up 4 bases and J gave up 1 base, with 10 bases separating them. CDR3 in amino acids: CASSSTGLNYGYTF. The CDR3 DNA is TGTGCCAGCAGCTCAACCGGGCTTAACTATGGCTACACCTTC. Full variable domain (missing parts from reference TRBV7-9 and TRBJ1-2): DTGVSQNPRHKITKRGQNVTFRCDPISEHNRLYWYRQTLGQGPEFLTYFQNEAQLEKSRLLSDRFSAERPKGSFSTLEIQRTEQGDSAMYLCASSSTGLNYGYTFGSGTRLTVV.

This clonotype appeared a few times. For the CDR3, the DNA is TGTGCCATCAGTGCTCCCGGTGAGGACGCCCCCTACGAGCAGTACTTC. It translates to CAISAPGEDAPYEQYF. The gene calls are TRBV10-3 and TRBJ2-7; no definite D call. The CDR3 loop spans 16 amino acids. Germline CDR1 ENHRY, CDR2 SYGVKD. V gave up 4 bases and J gave up 2 bases, with 18 bases separating them.